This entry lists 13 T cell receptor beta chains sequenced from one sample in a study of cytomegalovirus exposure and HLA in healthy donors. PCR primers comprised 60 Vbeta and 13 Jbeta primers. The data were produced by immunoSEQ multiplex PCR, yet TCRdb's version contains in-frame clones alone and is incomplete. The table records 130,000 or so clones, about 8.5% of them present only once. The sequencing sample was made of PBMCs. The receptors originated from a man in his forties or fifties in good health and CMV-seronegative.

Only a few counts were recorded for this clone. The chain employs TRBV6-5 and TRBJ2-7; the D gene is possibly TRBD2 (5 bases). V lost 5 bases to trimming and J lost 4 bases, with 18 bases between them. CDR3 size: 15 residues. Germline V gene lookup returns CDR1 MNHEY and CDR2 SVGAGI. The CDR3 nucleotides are TGTGCCAGCAGTACGGAGGCAGTTCAGACTTACGAGCAGTACTTC. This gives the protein CASSTEAVQTYEQYF.

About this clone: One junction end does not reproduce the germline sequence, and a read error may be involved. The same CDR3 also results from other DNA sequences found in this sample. The DNA for the CDR3 is TGTGCCAGCAGCCTGGGAACAGGGAATAATTCCCCCCTCCACTTT. Residues: CASSLGTGNNSPLHF. The gene calls are TRBV7-6 and TRBJ1-6; tentatively, D is TRBD1 (6 bases). CDR1 and CDR2 from the germline V gene are SGHVS and FNYEAQ. This CDR3 has 15 residues.

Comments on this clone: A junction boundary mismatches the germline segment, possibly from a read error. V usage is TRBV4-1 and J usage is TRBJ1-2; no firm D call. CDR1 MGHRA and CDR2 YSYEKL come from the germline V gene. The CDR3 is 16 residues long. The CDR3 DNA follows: TGCGCCAGCAGCCAAGATGATGGGTATTATAGCTATGGCTACCCCTTC. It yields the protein CASSQDDGYYSYGYPF.

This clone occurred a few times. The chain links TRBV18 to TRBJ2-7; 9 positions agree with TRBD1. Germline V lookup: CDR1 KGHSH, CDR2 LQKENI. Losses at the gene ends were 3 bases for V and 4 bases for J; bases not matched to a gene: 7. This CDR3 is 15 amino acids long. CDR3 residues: CASSPRDRASYEQYF. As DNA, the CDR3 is TGTGCCAGCTCACCCCGGGACAGGGCTTCTTACGAGCAGTACTTC.

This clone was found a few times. The CDR3 is CASSQWEETGELFF. DNA of the CDR3: TGCGCCAGCAGCCAATGGGAGGAGACCGGGGAGCTGTTTTTT. This chain connects TRBV4-1 to TRBJ2-2; D is perhaps TRBD2 (6 bases). V gave up 2 bases and J gave up 5 bases, with 9 bases separating them. This CDR3 comprises 14 residues. Germline V gene sequence: CDR1 MGHRA, CDR2 YSYEKL.

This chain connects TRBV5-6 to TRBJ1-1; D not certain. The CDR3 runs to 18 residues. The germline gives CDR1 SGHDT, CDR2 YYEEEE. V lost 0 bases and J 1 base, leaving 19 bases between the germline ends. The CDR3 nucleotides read TGTGCCAGCAGCTTGGCCGGAGGTGTTATCTCGTCGAACACTGAAGCTTTCTTT. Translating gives CASSLAGGVISSNTEAFF.

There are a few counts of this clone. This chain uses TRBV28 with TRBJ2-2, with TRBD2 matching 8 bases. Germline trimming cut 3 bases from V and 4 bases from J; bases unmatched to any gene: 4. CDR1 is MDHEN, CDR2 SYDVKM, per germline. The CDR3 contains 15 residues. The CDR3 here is CASSLGLEGTGELFF. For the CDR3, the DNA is TGTGCCAGCAGTTTGGGACTAGAAGGCACCGGGGAGCTGTTTTTT.

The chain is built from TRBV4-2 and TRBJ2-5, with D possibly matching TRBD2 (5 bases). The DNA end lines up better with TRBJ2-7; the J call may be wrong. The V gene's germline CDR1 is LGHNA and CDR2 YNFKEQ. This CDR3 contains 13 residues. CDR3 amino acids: CASSQGLAGEQYF. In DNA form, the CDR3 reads TGTGCCAGCAGCCAAGGGCTAGCTGGCGAGCAGTACTTC.

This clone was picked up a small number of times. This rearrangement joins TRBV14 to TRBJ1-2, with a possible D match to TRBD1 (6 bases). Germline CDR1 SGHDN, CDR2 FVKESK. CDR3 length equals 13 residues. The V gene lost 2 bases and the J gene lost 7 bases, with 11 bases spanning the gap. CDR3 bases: TGTGCCAGCAGCCAACTACAGGGATCTGGCTACACCTTC. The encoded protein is CASSQLQGSGYTF. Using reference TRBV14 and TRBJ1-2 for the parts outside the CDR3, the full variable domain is EAGVTQFPSHSVIEKGQTVTLRCDPISGHDNLYWYRRVMGKEIKFLLHFVKESKQDESGMPNNRFLAERTGGTYSTLKVQPAELEDSGVYFCASSQLQGSGYTFGSGTRLTVV.

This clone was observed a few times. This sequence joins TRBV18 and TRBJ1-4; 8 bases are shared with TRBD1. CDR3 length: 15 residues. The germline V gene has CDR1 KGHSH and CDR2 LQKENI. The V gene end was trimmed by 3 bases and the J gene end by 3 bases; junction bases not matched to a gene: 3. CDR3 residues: CASSPPGQANEKLFF. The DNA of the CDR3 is TGTGCCAGCTCACCCCCGGGACAGGCTAATGAAAAACTGTTTTTT.

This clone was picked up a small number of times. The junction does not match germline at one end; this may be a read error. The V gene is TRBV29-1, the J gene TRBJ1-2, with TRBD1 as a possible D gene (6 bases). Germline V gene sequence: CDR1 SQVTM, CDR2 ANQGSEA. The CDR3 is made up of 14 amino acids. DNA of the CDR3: TGCAGCGTGGAAGAGACAGGAGCTAACTATGGCTACACCTTC. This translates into CSVEETGANYGYTF.

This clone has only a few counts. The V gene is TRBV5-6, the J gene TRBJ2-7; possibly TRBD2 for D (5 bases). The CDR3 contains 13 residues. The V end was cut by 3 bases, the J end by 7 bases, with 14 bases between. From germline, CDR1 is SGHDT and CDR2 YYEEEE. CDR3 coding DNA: TGTGCCAGCAGCTGGAGGTTATTGGGAGAGCAGTACTTC. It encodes CASSWRLLGEQYF. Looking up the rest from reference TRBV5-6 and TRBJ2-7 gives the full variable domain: DAGVTQSPTHLIKTRGQQVTLRCSPKSGHDTVSWYQQALGQGPQFIFQYYEEEERQRGNFPDRFSGHQFPNYSSELNVNALLLGDSALYLCASSWRLLGEQYFGPGTRLTVT.

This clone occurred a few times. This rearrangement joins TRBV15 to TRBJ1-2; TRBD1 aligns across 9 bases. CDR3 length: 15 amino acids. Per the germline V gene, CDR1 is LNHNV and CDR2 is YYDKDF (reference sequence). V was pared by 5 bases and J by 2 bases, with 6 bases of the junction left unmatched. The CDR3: CATSARQGVNYGYTF. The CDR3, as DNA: TGTGCCACCAGCGCCCGACAGGGGGTCAACTATGGCTACACCTTC.